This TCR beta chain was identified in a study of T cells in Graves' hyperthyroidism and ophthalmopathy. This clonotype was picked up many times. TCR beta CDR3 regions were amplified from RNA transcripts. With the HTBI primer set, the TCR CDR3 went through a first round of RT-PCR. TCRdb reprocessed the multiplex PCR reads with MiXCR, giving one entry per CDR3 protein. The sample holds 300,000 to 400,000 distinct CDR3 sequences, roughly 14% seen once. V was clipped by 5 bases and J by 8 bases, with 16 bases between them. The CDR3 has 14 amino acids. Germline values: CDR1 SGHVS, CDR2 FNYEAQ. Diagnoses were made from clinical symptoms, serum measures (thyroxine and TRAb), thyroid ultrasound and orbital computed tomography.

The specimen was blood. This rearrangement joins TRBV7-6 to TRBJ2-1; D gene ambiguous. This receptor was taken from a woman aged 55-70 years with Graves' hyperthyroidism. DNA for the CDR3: TGTGCCAGCAGCCCTGGGGATGCCGGCGATGAGCAGTTCTTC. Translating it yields CASSPGDAGDEQFF.